One and the same sample provided the 17 T cell receptor beta chains below, sequenced in a study of early T cells in non-severe SARS-CoV-2 infection (dated by TCRdb to the early 2020s). Libraries were made using 5' RACE. The sequencer listed for this sample is NextSeq 500. The public reads were reanalyzed by TCRdb: fastp trimming at Q25, MiXCR alignment, in-frame beta chains only. Under each unique CDR3 protein, matching rows form one entry showing the most common genes and DNA. The sample records about 46,000 distinct CDR3 sequences, about 5.3% of which are singletons. The ten largest clones take up under 7% of the sample. The sequenced sample was whole blood, obtained at baseline. These receptors were obtained from an adult who was a healthcare worker with PCR-confirmed SARS-CoV-2 infection or an uninfected control (not recorded which).

There are many counts of this clonotype. The chain couples TRBV28 to TRBJ2-7, with 11 nucleotides matching TRBD1. V lost 5 bases and J lost 0; bases outside the gene matches: 6. This CDR3 is 16 amino acids long. Per germline, CDR1 MDHEN and CDR2 SYDVKM. CDR3 bases: TGTGCCAGCAGTATCCGGGACAGGGGGAGCTCCTACGAGCAGTACTTC. It translates to CASSIRDRGSSYEQYF. The full variable domain, in which reference TRBV28 and TRBJ2-7 provide the parts outside the CDR3, is DVKVTQSSRYLVKRTGEKVFLECVQDMDHENMFWYRQDPGLGLRLIYFSYDVKMKEKGDIPEGYSVSREKKERFSLILESASTNQTSMYLCASSIRDRGSSYEQYFGPGTRLTVT.

This clonotype came up many times. The chain is built from TRBV27 and TRBJ1-2, with D possibly being TRBD1 (5 bases). Germline-derived CDR1 and CDR2 are MNHEY and SMNVEV (reference sequence). V lost 3 bases and J lost 4, with 9 bases in between. The length of the CDR3 is 13 residues. CDR3 residues: CASSFRASYGYTF. CDR3 coding DNA: TGTGCCAGCAGTTTCAGGGCATCCTATGGCTACACCTTC.

This clonotype was counted ten times or more. This chain joins TRBV30 and TRBJ2-7; 10 bases align to TRBD1. The CDR3 sequence is 14 residues long. V dropped 8 bases and J dropped 5; count of bases not matched to a gene: 12. Germline assignment: CDR1 GTSNPN and CDR2 SVGIG (reference sequence). For the CDR3, the DNA is TGTGCCGCTTCAACCGGGACAGGGGTTAACGAGCAGTACTTC. Translated: CAASTGTGVNEQYF.

The chain has TRBV6-5 and TRBJ2-4; no clear D gene. CDR3 size: 12 residues. Trimming removed 5 bases from V and 11 bases from J, with 13 bases in between. From germline, CDR1 is MNHEY and CDR2 SVGAGI. The CDR3 region is CASSEDRRLQYF. CDR3 in DNA: TGTGCCAGCAGTGAGGACCGCCGCCTTCAGTACTTC.

This clonotype was counted many times. The rearrangement joins TRBV6-5 to TRBJ2-1; D remains unclear. Germline V gene data show CDR1 as MNHEY and CDR2 as SVGAGI. The CDR3 sequence is 11 residues long. The V end lost 9 bases, the J end lost 1 base, and 4 bases lay between the germline ends. The CDR3 region is CASASYNEQFF. The CDR3 DNA is TGTGCCAGTGCATCCTACAATGAGCAGTTCTTC.

Many counts were recorded for this clonotype. The chain is built from TRBV19 and TRBJ2-1; 11 bases are shared with TRBD2. The junction had 9 bases not matched to a gene; V was cut back by 3 bases and J by 8 bases. The germline V gene has CDR1 LNHDA and CDR2 SQIVND (reference sequence). The CDR3 consists of 16 residues. The CDR3 DNA reads as TGTGCCAGTAGTATTACCGGGACTAGCGGCTTCGATGAGCAGTTCTTC. It yields the protein CASSITGTSGFDEQFF.

There are a few counts of this clonotype. The V call is TRBV19, the J call TRBJ2-7; tentatively, D is TRBD1 (6 bases). CDR1 and CDR2 from the germline V gene are LNHDA and SQIVND (reference sequence). The CDR3 consists of 12 residues. Trimming shortened V by 6 bases and J by 2 bases, and 8 bases separated the two germline ends. The CDR3 nucleotides read TGTGCCAGTAGGACAGGAGCCTACGAGCAGTACTTC. Its protein product is CASRTGAYEQYF.

This clonotype was counted ten times or more. The chain couples TRBV7-3 to TRBJ2-4, with a tentative D call TRBD1 (5 bases). V was trimmed by 4 bases and J by 8 bases, leaving 12 bases between them. CDR1 is SGHTA, CDR2 FQGTGA, per germline. This CDR3 spans 13 amino acids. CDR3 residues: CASSSNQGDIQYF. The CDR3 coding sequence is TGTGCCAGCAGCTCGAATCAGGGCGACATTCAGTACTTC.

Remarks on this clonotype: A single base separates this from a much larger clone, so it may be a read error. The chain carries TRBV29-1 and TRBJ2-7; maybe TRBD1 (5 bases). CDR1 is SQVTM and CDR2 is ANQGSEA in the germline V gene. This CDR3 spans 11 amino acids. This chain's CDR3 is CSVARADELYF. The CDR3 nucleotides are TGCAGCGTTGCCAGGGCGGACGAGCTGTACTTC.

Many counts were recorded for this clonotype. The rearrangement links TRBV27 to TRBJ2-2, with D possibly being TRBD1 or TRBD2 (6 bases each). The V and J ends lost 6 bases and 6 bases respectively, with 20 bases between them. This CDR3 has 16 amino acids. The germline V gene encodes CDR1 MNHEY and CDR2 SMNVEV (reference sequence). The CDR3 nucleotides read TGTGCCAGCAGCTCTCCACGGGGGCGAGCTGCCGGGGAGCTGTTTTTT. Its protein is CASSSPRGRAAGELFF.

At least ten counts were recorded for this clonotype. The chain combines TRBV20-1 with TRBJ1-2; TRBD1 is a possible D gene (6 bases). The ends were cut back, 1 base at V and 1 base at J, with 10 bases in the middle. Per germline, CDR1 DFQATT and CDR2 SNEGSKA (reference sequence). The CDR3 sequence is 14 residues long. CDR3 amino acids: CSARVDSLNYGYTF. CDR3 DNA: TGCAGTGCTAGAGTGGACAGCCTTAACTATGGCTACACCTTC.

This clonotype was seen ten or more times. The chain employs TRBV27 and TRBJ1-5; the D gene is possibly TRBD1 (6 bases). The V and J ends lost 0 bases and 6 bases respectively, with 9 bases between them. This CDR3 region has 14 residues. Germline V gene lookup returns CDR1 MNHEY and CDR2 SMNVEV (reference sequence). The DNA of the CDR3 is TGTGCCAGCAGTTTATCGTCAGGGGTTCAGCCCCAGCATTTT. Amino acids: CASSLSSGVQPQHF.

This clonotype was seen at least ten times. The rearrangement links TRBV27 to TRBJ2-1; 11 bases match TRBD2. The J segment lost 7 bases and the V segment lost 2 bases, leaving 4 bases of the junction unmatched. Per germline, CDR1 MNHEY and CDR2 SMNVEV (reference sequence). CDR3 size: 15 residues. CDR3 in amino acids: CASSLTSGRGNEQFF. In DNA form, the CDR3 reads TGTGCCAGCAGTTTAACTAGCGGGAGAGGTAATGAGCAGTTCTTC.

The CDR3 region is CATSDPYKASSYNEQFF. Written as DNA, the CDR3 is TGTGCCACCAGTGATCCTTATAAGGCGAGCTCCTACAATGAGCAGTTCTTC. The V gene is TRBV24-1, the J gene TRBJ2-1; D is uncertain. Per germline, CDR1 KGHDR and CDR2 SFDVKD. Trimming cost V 3 bases and J 0 bases, with 14 bases left between them. This CDR3 has 17 residues.

This clonotype was seen ten or more times. The chain couples TRBV20-1 to TRBJ2-5, with 7 bases matching TRBD2. The CDR3 sequence is 15 residues long. CDR1 is DFQATT and CDR2 is SNEGSKA in the germline V gene (reference sequence). Germline trimming cut 5 bases from V and 4 bases from J; bases unmatched to any gene: 13. DNA for the CDR3: TGCAGTGCTTCCCTTGCGGGGGAGGTCCTAGAGACCCAGTACTTC. As protein: CSASLAGEVLETQYF.

This clonotype was picked up many times. The V and J genes are TRBV20-1 and TRBJ1-2; no reliable D call. There are 13 residues in the CDR3. Germline CDR1 and CDR2: DFQATT and SNEGSKA (reference sequence). Trimming took off 5 bases at V and 1 base at J, with 11 bases between the two ends. The CDR3 protein is CSAALGVNYGYTF. The CDR3 region has the DNA TGCAGTGCTGCACTCGGGGTTAACTATGGCTACACCTTC.

This clonotype came up a few times. V is TRBV12-3 or TRBV12-4 and J is TRBJ2-1, with 10 bases lining up with TRBD2. This CDR3 region has 14 residues. Trimming cost V 6 bases and J 8 bases; bases outside gene matches: 7. CDR3 sequence (DNA): TGTGCCAGCAGGACTAGCGGGCTTAGTGATGAGCAGTTCTTC. This translates into CASRTSGLSDEQFF.